These T cell receptor beta chains were read from a single sample in a study of T cell repertoires in cytomegalovirus infection. TCRdb called the reads again in MiXCR, with one record for every CDR3 protein. The table lists some 680,000 distinct CDR3 sequences, approximately 40% of them singletons. Sequencing input: PBMCs. These receptors were obtained from a human donor in good health (CMV status not recorded). Some clones in this sample may be carry-over from other donors' samples. CDR3s include the opening cysteine and the closing phenylalanine or tryptophan. Fields, in order: CDR3 protein, CDR3 DNA, clone size, D gene, J gene, V gene. A D gene is named only where the DNA matches it firmly. Size tells how often a clone was seen (once, few, many) or the class of an expanded clone, and some rows leave it out.

CSARDVGGETYEQYF,TGCAGTGCTAGAGATGTAGGCGGGGAGACCTACGAGCAGTACTTC,.,.,TRBJ2-7,TRBV20-1
CASSLMGQGARSDEQYF,TGTGCCAGCAGTTTAATGGGACAGGGGGCGCGGTCCGACGAGCAGTACTTC,.,TRBD1,TRBJ2-7,TRBV27
CASSINREGEAFF,TGTGCCAGTAGTATAAACAGGGAAGGTGAAGCTTTCTTT,.,.,TRBJ1-1,TRBV19
CASSLVGRRNEQFF,TGTGCCAGCAGCTTAGTGGGTCGGAGGAATGAGCAGTTCTTC,.,.,TRBJ2-1,TRBV7-6
CASSQMWGISYEQYF,TGTGCCAGCAGTCAGATGTGGGGGATTTCCTACGAGCAGTACTTC,.,.,TRBJ2-7,TRBV12-3/TRBV12-4
CASSLGQTLRTDTQYF,TGTGCCAGCAGTTTAGGTCAGACTCTTCGCACAGATACGCAGTATTTT,few,.,TRBJ2-3,TRBV12-3/TRBV12-4
CASVEGAGENTEAFF,TGTGCCAGTGTGGAAGGGGCAGGGGAGAACACTGAAGCTTTCTTT,few,.,TRBJ1-1,TRBV19
CASSFKTGFTDTQYF,TGTGCCAGCAGCTTTAAGACGGGGTTCACAGATACGCAGTATTTT,few,.,TRBJ2-3,TRBV7-8
CASSQAADYGYTF,TGTGCCAGCAGCCAAGCGGCTGACTATGGCTACACCTTC,few,.,TRBJ1-2,TRBV4-2
CASSIIGGGTEAFF,TGTGCCAGTAGTATTATCGGGGGCGGCACTGAAGCTTTCTTT,.,.,TRBJ1-1,TRBV19
CARSSLAGGLDEKYF,TGTGCCAGGAGCTCATTAGCGGGGGGGCTGGACGAGAAGTACTTC,.,TRBD2,TRBJ2-7,TRBV7-2
CASSLEVDNTGELFF,TGTGCCAGCAGCTTAGAGGTCGATAACACCGGGGAGCTGTTTTTT,.,.,TRBJ2-2,TRBV7-6
CATSCAVNTVELFF,TGTGCCACTAGTTGTGCGGTGAACACCGTGGAGCTGTTTTTT,.,.,TRBJ2-2,TRBV19
CASSLAKGEQYF,TGTGCCAGCAGCTTGGCCAAGGGCGAGCAGTACTTC,.,.,TRBJ2-7,TRBV5-6
CASSPALTYEQYF,TGTGCCAGCAGTCCCGCCCTTACCTACGAGCAGTACTTC,.,.,TRBJ2-7,TRBV27
CASFDSYEQYF,TGTGCCAGCTTCGACTCCTACGAGCAGTACTTC,.,.,TRBJ2-7,TRBV2
CATILAGKEEQYF,TGTGCCACAATTCTAGCGGGGAAGGAAGAGCAGTACTTC,.,TRBD2,TRBJ2-7,TRBV28
CARSPDRSTEAFF,TGTGCAAGAAGCCCTGACAGATCCACTGAAGCTTTCTTT,.,.,TRBJ1-1,TRBV7-2
CASSLEPSAQYF,TGTGCCAGCAGCTTAGAGCCTAGCGCGCAGTATTTT,many,.,TRBJ2-3,TRBV7-9
CASSEGVGGETQYF,TGTGCCAGCAGTGAAGGGGTAGGAGGTGAGACCCAGTACTTC,few,.,TRBJ2-5,TRBV6-1
CASSPRGARVRSDTQYF,TGTGCCAGCTCCCCTCGGGGGGCGCGAGTCAGATCGGATACGCAGTATTTT,few,.,TRBJ2-3,TRBV12-3/TRBV12-4
CASSRARDRGYTF,TGTGCCAGTAGTCGAGCCCGGGACCGCGGCTACACCTTC,.,.,TRBJ1-2,TRBV19
CASSRQGGSYEQYF,TGTGCCAGCAGCCGACAGGGAGGCTCCTACGAGCAGTACTTC,few,.,TRBJ2-7,TRBV11-2
CSASKESSYNEQFF,TGCAGTGCTAGTAAGGAGAGCTCCTACAATGAGCAGTTCTTC,few,.,TRBJ2-1,TRBV20-1
CASGLDTLEPLHF,TGTGCCAGCGGTTTAGATACACTGGAACCCCTCCACTTT,.,.,TRBJ1-6,TRBV2
CASSELRILGKNIQYF,TGTGCCAGCAGTGAACTAAGGATTTTGGGCAAAAACATTCAGTACTTC,.,.,TRBJ2-4,TRBV2
CASSSTGGGTDTQYF,TGTGCCAGCAGTTCGACAGGGGGTGGTACAGATACGCAGTATTTT,few,TRBD1,TRBJ2-3,TRBV6-5
CASSGVLQGRGMNEQFF,TGTGCCAGCAGTGGAGTTCTACAGGGACGGGGTATGAATGAGCAGTTCTTC,.,.,TRBJ2-1,TRBV6-1
CASSSRDIRNTIYF,TGTGCCAGCAGTTCCCGGGATATCAGAAACACCATATATTTT,.,.,TRBJ1-3,TRBV25-1
CASSPGVAGGSSYEQYF,TGTGCCAGCAGCCCTGGGGTAGCGGGAGGGAGCTCCTACGAGCAGTACTTC,few,TRBD2,TRBJ2-7,TRBV7-2
CASGPGTGGSREKLFF,TGTGCCAGCGGACCCGGGACAGGGGGCTCTCGTGAAAAACTGTTTTTT,few,TRBD1,TRBJ1-4,TRBV14
CAISGGLAGGQETQYF,TGTGCCATCAGTGGGGGACTAGCGGGAGGGCAAGAGACCCAGTACTTC,.,TRBD2,TRBJ2-5,TRBV10-3
CASTQGPEQYF,TGTGCCAGCACCCAGGGACCCGAGCAGTACTTC,.,.,TRBJ2-7,TRBV7-6
CASSSEGRGREQYF,TGTGCCAGCAGCTCAGAAGGACGCGGGAGGGAGCAGTACTTC,many,TRBD2,TRBJ2-7,TRBV7-8
CASSIDPHTQYF,TGTGCCAGTAGTATAGATCCCCACACGCAGTATTTT,.,.,TRBJ2-3,TRBV19
CASVFSRGGLSEQYF,TGTGCCAGCGTCTTTAGCCGGGGGGGCCTATCCGAGCAGTACTTC,few,TRBD2,TRBJ2-7,TRBV11-2
CSADRSGGYTF,TGCAGCGCAGACCGCTCGGGGGGCTACACCTTC,.,.,TRBJ1-2,TRBV29-1
CASSLGLQYGYTF,TGTGCCAGCAGCTTAGGACTTCAGTATGGCTACACCTTC,few,.,TRBJ1-2,TRBV7-2
CASTEGPDSFNQPQHF,TGTGCCAGTACCGAAGGCCCCGACAGCTTCAATCAGCCCCAGCATTTT,few,.,TRBJ1-5,TRBV19
CASSNGLLTEAFF,TGTGCCAGTAGTAACGGATTACTGACTGAAGCTTTCTTT,once,.,TRBJ1-1,TRBV19
CASSLRRAGTDTQYF,TGTGCCAGCAGTTTAAGGCGGGCCGGCACAGATACGCAGTATTTT,.,.,TRBJ2-3,TRBV28
CASRRTVSYNEQFF,TGTGCCAGTAGGCGGACAGTTTCCTACAATGAGCAGTTCTTC,few,.,TRBJ2-1,TRBV19
CASRVTGMVGQPQHF,TGTGCCAGTAGGGTCACAGGGATGGTCGGTCAGCCCCAGCATTTT,few,.,TRBJ1-5,TRBV19
CASSATGGGSYEQYF,TGTGCCAGCAGCGCAACGGGCGGGGGCTCCTACGAGCAGTACTTC,few,TRBD2,TRBJ2-7,TRBV9
CSGAKDPALGWEFF,TGCAGCGGAGCTAAAGACCCAGCCCTAGGTTGGGAGTTCTTC,.,.,TRBJ2-1,TRBV29-1
CASSLVLAGANQETQYF,TGTGCCAGCAGTTTAGTACTAGCGGGAGCGAACCAAGAGACCCAGTACTTC,few,TRBD2,TRBJ2-5,TRBV28
CASSEGQGLPNEQFF,TGTGCCAGCAGTGAAGGGCAGGGTCTCCCCAATGAGCAGTTCTTC,few,.,TRBJ2-1,TRBV2
CASRNRDRVYSNHPQHF,TGTGCCAGCAGAAACCGGGACAGGGTATATAGCAATCATCCCCAGCATTTT,.,TRBD1,TRBJ1-5,TRBV28
CASSSLGTGLVDGYIF,TGTGCCAGCAGTTCCCTCGGGACAGGTCTAGTTGATGGCTACATCTTC,.,TRBD1,TRBJ1-2,TRBV27
CASSLMSVRNTEAFF,TGCGCCAGCAGCTTAATGAGTGTTCGGAACACTGAAGCTTTCTTT,few,.,TRBJ1-1,TRBV5-1
CASTPGRERRGTEAFF,TGTGCCAGTACCCCGGGGAGGGAGCGCAGAGGGACTGAAGCTTTCTTT,few,.,TRBJ1-1,TRBV19
CASSFRGTSSYNEQFF,TGTGCCAGCAGCTTTCGAGGGACGTCGTCCTACAATGAGCAGTTCTTC,few,.,TRBJ2-1,TRBV5-6
CASSPLMGDGYGYTF,TGTGCCAGCAGTCCCCTAATGGGCGACGGCTATGGCTACACCTTC,few,.,TRBJ1-2,TRBV12-3/TRBV12-4
CASSQGSSRSGYTF,TGTGCCAGCAGCCAAGGATCTAGTAGGTCTGGCTACACCTTC,many,.,TRBJ1-2,TRBV7-6
CASSVYRQDYSNQPQHF,TGTGCCAGCAGCGTTTACCGACAGGATTATAGCAATCAGCCCCAGCATTTT,many,.,TRBJ1-5,TRBV4-2
CASSPQNRNTEAFF,TGTGCCAGCAGTCCTCAGAATCGTAACACTGAAGCTTTCTTT,.,.,TRBJ1-1,TRBV12-3/TRBV12-4
CATGVAGVHEQFF,TGTGCCACCGGCGTAGCGGGGGTTCATGAGCAGTTCTTC,few,TRBD2,TRBJ2-1,TRBV24-1
CASSLGGSSKQYF,TGTGCCAGCAGCTTGGGCGGGAGCAGTAAGCAGTATTTT,few,TRBD2,TRBJ2-3,TRBV5-6
CASSFQRGWTEAFF,TGTGCCAGCAGCTTTCAGAGGGGCTGGACTGAAGCTTTCTTT,.,.,TRBJ1-1,TRBV11-2